Here is one T cell receptor beta chain with its context. The CDR3 has 14 residues. Germline V CDR1 and CDR2: SGHRS, YFSETQ. The V gene lost 0 bases and the J gene lost 1 base, with 7 bases spanning the gap. Use of 60 Vbeta and 13 Jbeta primers characterized the PCR. Using immunoSEQ multiplex PCR, the repertoire was profiled, and TCRdb retains in-frame clones only, with some absent. The table records more than 140,000 clones, 75% to 80% of them present only once. The sample originates from a study of cytomegalovirus exposure and HLA in healthy donors. The gene calls are TRBV5-1 and TRBJ1-2; D remains ambiguous. Sequences were obtained from PBMCs. The TCR originated in a female donor in good health and CMV-seronegative. The CDR3 nucleotides are TGCGCCAGCAGCTTGGACGAGAGTAACTATGGCTACACCTTC. Encoded protein: CASSLDESNYGYTF.